This TCR beta chain was found in a study of sequential checkpoint blockade in melanoma. Looking at the study overall: Maintenance nivolumab came after either treatment sequence.

Described treatment: randomized to nivolumab then ipilimumab (arm A) or the reverse (arm B). PBMC sorting kept live CD3+CD8+ cells without CD19 or CD56. Sequenced by immunoSEQ multiplex PCR; TCRdb stores in-frame clones only, minus some. The sample has 25,000 to 30,000 clones, more than 80% seen once. The specimen was CD8+ T cells sorted from blood (inferred from file names), collected from a patient given nivolumab and ipilimumab in sequence. The clonotype comes from a human donor with melanoma.

CDR3 DNA sequence: TGTGCCAGCAGTGACTCCGGGACAGGACTCAATCAGCCCCAGCATTTT. Protein sequence: CASSDSGTGLNQPQHF. The chain links TRBV2 to TRBJ1-5; TRBD1 matches 8 bases. The CDR3 contains 16 residues. With 3 bases clipped from V and 3 bases from J, the junction kept 7 bases outside the gene matches. Germline assignment: CDR1 SNHLY and CDR2 FYNNEI.